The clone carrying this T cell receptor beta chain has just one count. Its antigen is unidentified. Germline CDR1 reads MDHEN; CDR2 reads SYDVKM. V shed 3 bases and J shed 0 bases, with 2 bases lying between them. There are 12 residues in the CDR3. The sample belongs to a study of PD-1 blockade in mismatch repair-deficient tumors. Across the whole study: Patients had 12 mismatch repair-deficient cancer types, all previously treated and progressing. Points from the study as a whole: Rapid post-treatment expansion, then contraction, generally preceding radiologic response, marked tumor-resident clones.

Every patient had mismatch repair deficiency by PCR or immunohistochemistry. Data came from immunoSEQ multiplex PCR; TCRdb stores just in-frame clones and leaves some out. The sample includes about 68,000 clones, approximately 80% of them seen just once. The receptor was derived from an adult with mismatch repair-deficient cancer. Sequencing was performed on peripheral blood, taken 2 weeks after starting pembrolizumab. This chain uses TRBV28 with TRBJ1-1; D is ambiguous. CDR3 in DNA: TGTGCCAGCAGTTTGTTGAACACTGAAGCTTTCTTT. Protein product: CASSLLNTEAFF.